The source of this T cell receptor (beta chain) is a study of T cell changes during pregnancy in multiple sclerosis. Sequencing was performed with immunoSEQ multiplex PCR; in TCRdb, only in-frame clones are kept and a portion is missing. The sample consists of about 72,000 clones, roughly 91% of them appearing once. V was shortened by 6 bases and J by 15 bases, with 24 bases between the two germline ends. This CDR3 has 14 amino acids. In germline, CDR1 is MNHEY, CDR2 SVGAGI. This clonotype was sampled from a female donor in good health, enrolled as a control in a pregnancy study. The starting material was peripheral blood, obtained in the third trimester of pregnancy. The V gene is TRBV6-5, the J gene TRBJ2-1; tentative D call: TRBD2 (5 bases). CDR3 sequence reads: CASSHHLIPGGAFF. In DNA, the CDR3 is TGTGCCAGCAGCCACCACCTAATCCCCGGAGGAGCGTTCTTC.